These T cell receptor beta chains were read from a single sample in a study of blood T cell repertoires in COVID-19. Repertoires were generated with immunoSEQ multiplex PCR, while TCRdb's copy carries only in-frame clones and drops some. The table has some 160,000 clones, 87% seen once; the top ten hold 9% to 12%. The specimen was peripheral blood. Every receptor here comes from a woman in her seventies with COVID-19, enrolled during active disease. CDR3s include the opening cysteine and the closing phenylalanine or tryptophan. D genes are given only for firm matches. Size values are once, few and many counts, or a class for expanded clones, and some rows have none.

V gene	D gene	CDR3 length	clone size	J gene	CDR3 protein	CDR3 DNA
TRBV6-6	TRBD1	15	once	TRBJ1-5	CASSLGQGRYQPQHF	TGTGCCAGCAGCTTGGGACAGGGACGATATCAGCCCCAGCATTTT
TRBV6-5	TRBD1	15	once	TRBJ1-5	CASRWSRDRDQPQHF	TGTGCCAGCCGGTGGTCCCGGGACAGGGATCAGCCCCAGCATTTT
TRBV2	TRBD1	14	once	TRBJ2-2	CASRGQKNTGELFF	TGTGCCAGCAGGGGACAGAAGAACACCGGGGAGCTGTTTTTT
TRBV11-2	NA	14	NA	TRBJ1-1	CASSPDSFNTEAFF	TGTGCCAGCAGCCCGGACAGCTTCAACACTGAAGCTTTCTTT
TRBV5-1	NA	15	once	TRBJ2-3	CASSLGGGGADTQYF	TGCGCCAGCAGCTTGGGAGGTGGCGGCGCAGATACGCAGTATTTT
TRBV13	TRBD1	15	once	TRBJ1-3	CASSSRTGSGNTIYF	TGTGCCAGCAGCTCCCGGACAGGGTCTGGAAACACCATATATTTT
TRBV5-1	NA	13	NA	TRBJ1-1	CASSDQGNTEAFF	TGCGCCAGCAGCGATCAGGGGAACACTGAAGCTTTCTTT
TRBV5-4	TRBD2	14	NA	TRBJ2-5	CASSKTGGLETQYF	TGTGCCAGCAGCAAAACGGGGGGGCTAGAGACCCAGTACTTC
TRBV28	NA	12	NA	TRBJ2-7	CASSLSSYEQYF	TGTGCCAGCAGTTTGTCCAGCTACGAGCAGTACTTC
TRBV3-1/TRBV3-2	NA	14	NA	TRBJ1-5	CASSPQLSNQPQHF	TGTGCCAGCAGCCCCCAACTTAGCAATCAGCCCCAGCATTTT
TRBV6-5	TRBD1	14	NA	TRBJ2-5	CASSALQGLGTQYF	TGTGCCAGCAGCGCTCTACAGGGGCTTGGGACCCAGTACTTC
TRBV12-1	NA	11	NA	TRBJ1-3	CASSLTTGGPF	TGTGCCAGCAGCCTTACTACAGGGGGGCCTTTT
TRBV11-2	TRBD2	17	NA	TRBJ2-5	CASSLVSSGGTGETQYF	TGTGCCAGCAGCTTAGTATCCAGCGGGGGGACTGGGGAGACCCAGTACTTC
TRBV6-5	NA	14	NA	TRBJ2-3	CASNSRAGRDTQYF	TGTGCCAGCAACAGCAGGGCGGGAAGAGATACGCAGTATTTT
TRBV11-2	NA	13	NA	TRBJ1-6	CASSFQGNSPLHF	TGTGCCAGCAGCTTTCAGGGGAATTCACCCCTCCACTTT
TRBV16	TRBD1	18	NA	TRBJ1-2	CASSQPPGQGAFLYGYTF	TGTGCCAGCAGCCAACCGCCGGGACAGGGGGCGTTTCTCTATGGCTACACCTTC